The 11 T cell receptor beta chains below were found in one sample sequenced in a study of blood T cells in healthy people across ages. A second about 7 to 11 cycle PCR used barcoded and J-beta primers. MiXCR was run by TCRdb on the 5' RACE reads, yielding one entry per CDR3 protein. The sample holds 800,000 or so distinct CDR3 sequences, 25% seen once. In addition, the sample was reused for a study of T cells of mothers and their children.

Sequenced sample: blood. The receptors were sampled from a boy under 18 in good health.

The chain joins TRBV5-6 to TRBJ2-1; D possibly corresponds to TRBD1 (7 bases). Trimming left V 0 bases short and J 7 bases short, with 17 bases between. CDR1 SGHDT and CDR2 YYEEEE come from the germline V gene. The CDR3 consists of 16 residues. Here the CDR3 DNA reads TGTGCCAGCAGCTTGGCCGGACTCAGGGGGGCGAATGAGCAGTTCTTC. Amino acids: CASSLAGLRGANEQFF.

This clonotype was counted only a few times. The V call is TRBV5-1, the J call TRBJ2-4; 9 nucleotides match TRBD1. Germline-derived CDR1 and CDR2 are SGHRS and YFSETQ. This CDR3 has 14 amino acids. V shed 4 bases and J 10 bases; nucleotides not matched to a gene: 9. CDR3 residues: CASSTGTGPVIQYF. The CDR3 DNA sequence: TGCGCCAGCAGCACCGGGACAGGGCCCGTTATTCAGTACTTC.

This chain uses TRBV3-1 with TRBJ2-1, with 8 bases fitting TRBD2. Germline V lookup: CDR1 LGHDT, CDR2 YNNKEL (reference sequence). The V segment lost 0 bases and the J segment 4 bases; nucleotides outside the gene matches: 23. This CDR3 has 22 amino acids. Here the CDR3 reads CASSQDHFYRPLAGIHYNEQFF. The CDR3 DNA follows: TGTGCCAGCAGCCAAGACCATTTCTACCGCCCCTTAGCGGGGATTCATTACAATGAGCAGTTCTTC.

The genes are TRBV5-6 and TRBJ1-1; 10 bases fit TRBD1. Germline V CDR1 and CDR2: SGHDT, YYEEEE. J was trimmed by 4 bases and V by 5 bases; bases with no gene match: 5. CDR3 length equals 14 residues. DNA for the CDR3: TGTGCCAGCAGTTCGGGACAGGGGTTCACTGAAGCTTTCTTT. Protein: CASSSGQGFTEAFF.

The genes are TRBV5-1 and TRBJ1-1, with a weak D call TRBD1 (5 bases). This CDR3 spans 15 amino acids. CDR1 SGHRS and CDR2 YFSETQ come from the germline V gene. Trimming cost V 0 bases and J 4 bases, with 13 bases left between them. The CDR3 reads CASSLVGERTTEAFF. The CDR3 DNA follows: TGCGCCAGCAGCTTGGTGGGGGAGAGAACCACTGAAGCTTTCTTT.

This chain uses TRBV7-6 with TRBJ2-3; no definite D call. The CDR3 loop spans 16 amino acids. The germline gives CDR1 SGHVS, CDR2 FNYEAQ. Trimming shortened V by 1 base and J by 5 bases, and 16 bases separated the two germline ends. CDR3 DNA: TGTGCCAGCAGCTTAGAGGAGACCCAGGTCCGAGATACGCAGTATTTT. Translation gives CASSLEETQVRDTQYF.

The chain uses TRBV7-6 and TRBJ2-5, with D possibly TRBD2 on 6 matching bases. Near its end, the DNA agrees better with TRBJ2-1, so the J call may be wrong. CDR1 and CDR2 (germline): SGHVS, FNYEAQ. The length of the CDR3 is 15 residues. The CDR3: CASTFNLGEEGEQFF. CDR3 in DNA: TGTGCCAGCACTTTTAATTTGGGGGAGGAGGGTGAGCAGTTCTTC.

The V call is TRBV10-3, the J call TRBJ2-2; 7 bases fit TRBD1. Germline CDR1 and CDR2: ENHRY and SYGVKD. Trimming cost V 11 bases and J 4 bases; bases outside gene matches: 16. This CDR3 is built from 16 residues. The DNA for the CDR3 is TGTGCCTTAACCCCCACAGGGGACGCGCGCACCGGGGAGCTGTTTTTT. This translates into CALTPTGDARTGELFF.

This clonotype was seen more than once but under ten times. The V gene is TRBV14, the J gene TRBJ1-1; D unclear. Trimming pared 3 bases from V and 1 base from J, leaving 12 bases between. The germline gives CDR1 SGHDN, CDR2 FVKESK. CDR3 length equals 15 residues. CDR3 in amino acids: CASSQRLGPNTEAFF. CDR3 DNA: TGTGCCAGCAGCCAGCGACTGGGCCCGAACACTGAAGCTTTCTTT.

This clonotype came up once. This chain connects TRBV7-2 to TRBJ2-5, with unresolved D. With 2 bases removed from V and 5 bases from J, the gap between germline ends came to 6 bases. CDR1 is SGHTA and CDR2 is FQGNSA in the germline V gene. This CDR3 has 12 amino acids. For the CDR3, the DNA is TGTGCCAGCAGCTTAACCACTGAGACCCAGTACTTC. This sequence encodes CASSLTTETQYF.

This chain uses TRBV12-3 or TRBV12-4 with TRBJ2-5; 8 nucleotides match TRBD1. V was clipped by 4 bases and J by 4 bases; unmatched bases: 8. The CDR3 is made up of 15 amino acids. In DNA form, the CDR3 reads TGTGCCAGCAGTTCGGGACAGGATAAAGTAGAGACCCAGTACTTC. Translated: CASSSGQDKVETQYF.